This entry lists 9 T cell receptor beta chains sequenced from one sample in a study of blood T cell repertoires in COVID-19. Profiled with immunoSEQ multiplex PCR; TCRdb holds only in-frame clones, not every one. The sample has fewer than 300,000 clones; around 88% are singletons. Material for sequencing was PBMCs or T cells enriched from blood (not recorded which). The receptor set was obtained from a woman in her thirties or forties with acute COVID-19.

This chain joins TRBV5-6 and TRBJ2-2; tentatively, D is TRBD1 (6 bases). The V gene's germline CDR1 is SGHDT and CDR2 YYEEEE. V was pared by 10 bases and J by 5 bases, with 15 bases between. CDR3 size: 13 residues. CDR3 DNA sequence: TGTGCCGACAGGAGGCGGTATACCGGGGAGCTGTTTTTT. Its protein product is CADRRRYTGELFF.

The chain combines TRBV27 with TRBJ2-1; 12 bases agree with TRBD2. Germline V CDR1 and CDR2: MNHEY, SMNVEV (reference sequence). The CDR3 consists of 16 residues. V lost 6 bases to trimming and J lost 6 bases; unmatched junction nucleotides: 9. The CDR3 protein is CASRSPSGRVPNEQFF. In DNA, the CDR3 is TGTGCCAGCAGATCACCTAGCGGGAGGGTGCCCAATGAGCAGTTCTTC.

The chain recombines TRBV2 with TRBJ2-2; D may be TRBD1 (6 bases). The length of the CDR3 is 14 residues. Trimming pared 11 bases from V and 0 bases from J, leaving 13 bases between. Germline V lookup: CDR1 SNHLY, CDR2 FYNNEI. CDR3 in DNA: TGTGCCGGCCGGAGGACAGCGAACACCGGGGAGCTGTTTTTT. Translated: CAGRRTANTGELFF.

The V gene is TRBV18, the J gene TRBJ1-2; 7 bases are a match to TRBD1. Per the germline V gene, CDR1 is KGHSH and CDR2 is LQKENI. V shed 2 bases, J shed 2 bases, and the junction held 5 bases outside the gene matches. The CDR3 is 15 amino acids. CDR3 nucleotide sequence: TGTGCCAGCTCACCAGATCAGACAGGGAACTATGGCTACACCTTC. It encodes CASSPDQTGNYGYTF.

The genes are TRBV9 and TRBJ2-2; no firm D call. Germline lookup yields CDR1 SGDLS and CDR2 YYNGEE. Trimming took 4 bases from V and 1 from J, leaving 5 bases between them. The CDR3 loop spans 13 amino acids. The DNA for the CDR3 is TGTGCCAGCAGCCCAGGGAACACCGGGGAGCTGTTTTTT. Translating gives CASSPGNTGELFF.

In DNA, the CDR3 is TGTGCCAGCAGCCAAACCCAATGGGTAGCGGGAGAAGAGCAGTACTTC. Translation: CASSQTQWVAGEEQYF. The chain recombines TRBV4-2 with TRBJ2-7, with 9 bases identical to TRBD2. Germline assignment: CDR1 LGHNA and CDR2 YNFKEQ. With V trimmed by 2 bases and J by 7 bases, 12 bases remained unmatched. The CDR3 is 16 amino acids.

This clone has just one count. This sequence joins TRBV9 and TRBJ2-2; TRBD1 aligns across 10 bases. This CDR3 has 15 amino acids. V trimming: 3 bases; J trimming: 4 bases; junction bases outside the gene matches: 3. Germline CDR1 and CDR2: SGDLS and YYNGEE. The CDR3 sequence is CASSDDRGLTGELFF. In nucleotides, the CDR3 is TGTGCCAGCAGCGACGACAGGGGGCTCACCGGGGAGCTGTTTTTT.

As regards this clone: Its ends do not fully match the called genes, so a read error is possible. The rearrangement joins TRBV7-9 to TRBJ2-7, with D tentatively TRBD2 (6 bases). The V gene's germline CDR1 is SEHNR and CDR2 FQNEAQ (reference sequence). This CDR3 has 12 residues. The CDR3 is CRDSWGVYEQYF. The CDR3 nucleotides read TGCCGAGATTCCTGGGGGGTTTACGAGCAGTACTTC. Looking up the rest from reference TRBV7-9 and TRBJ2-7 gives the full variable domain: DTGVSQNPRHKITKRGQNVTFRCDPISEHNRLYWYRQTLGQGPEFLTYFQNEAQLEKSRLLSDRFSAERPKGSFSTLEIQRTEQGDSAMYLCRDSWGVYEQYFGPGTRLTVT.

This clone appeared a single time. This chain uses TRBV6-5 with TRBJ1-1, with 7 bases aligning to TRBD1. The germline gives CDR1 MNHEY, CDR2 SVGAGI. This CDR3 is 13 amino acids long. V was clipped by 7 bases and J by 5 bases; unmatched bases: 7. Written as DNA, the CDR3 is TGTGCCAGCACCACGTCAGGGGGGACTGAAGCTTTCTTT. Its translation: CASTTSGGTEAFF.